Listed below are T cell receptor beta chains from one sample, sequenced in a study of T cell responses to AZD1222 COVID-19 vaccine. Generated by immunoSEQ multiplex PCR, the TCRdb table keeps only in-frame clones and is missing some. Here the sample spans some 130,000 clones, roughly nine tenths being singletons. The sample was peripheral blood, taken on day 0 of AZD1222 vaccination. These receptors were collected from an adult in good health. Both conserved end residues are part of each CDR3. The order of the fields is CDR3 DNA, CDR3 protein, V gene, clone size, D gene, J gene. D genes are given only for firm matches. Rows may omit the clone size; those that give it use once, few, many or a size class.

TGTGCCAGCAGCGTATTGACAGAAGGCGAGCAGTACTTC | CASSVLTEGEQYF | TRBV9 | . | . | TRBJ2-7
TGTGCCTGGAGTGCAGGGGGCGCTTATTCACCCCTCCACTTT | CAWSAGGAYSPLHF | TRBV30 | . | TRBD1 | TRBJ1-6
TGTGCCAGCAGCTTGGCCCCAGACGGGCGAGGTGGGCCCCAGCATTTT | CASSLAPDGRGGPQHF | TRBV5-5 | . | . | TRBJ1-5
TGTGCCAGCAGCGTAGCTCGAGGGGGTACTCACAATGAGCAGTTCTTC | CASSVARGGTHNEQFF | TRBV9 | . | . | TRBJ2-1
TGTGCCAGCAGCCAAGAGCGACGGTTCCGGGGAGCTGTTTTT | CASSQERRFRGAVF | TRBV3-1/TRBV3-2 | . | . | TRBJ2-2
TGTGCCAGTGTCGACGGACTTACCTACGAGCAGTACTTC | CASVDGLTYEQYF | TRBV27 | . | . | TRBJ2-7
TGTGCCAGCAGCGAGCTGGACACTGAAGCTTTCTTT | CASSELDTEAFF | TRBV11-1 | . | . | TRBJ1-1
TGTGCCACCAGTGATCCGACAGGGGGCGTCTTAGATACGCAGTATTTT | CATSDPTGGVLDTQYF | TRBV24-1 | . | TRBD1 | TRBJ2-3
TGTGCCAGCAGCTACCGGCCCCAACGGGATTCACCCCTCCACTTT | CASSYRPQRDSPLHF | TRBV7-6 | . | . | TRBJ1-6
TGTGCCAGTAATCGGGCTACAGGGGCCATGAACACTGAAGCTTTCTTT | CASNRATGAMNTEAFF | TRBV19 | . | TRBD1 | TRBJ1-1
TGCGCCAGCAGGGTCGGACAGGGGGCTTACGAGCAGTACTTC | CASRVGQGAYEQYF | TRBV10-2 | . | TRBD1 | TRBJ2-7
TGTGCCAGCGGACTGGACAGGCGGGGGTCGGGCTACACCTTC | CASGLDRRGSGYTF | TRBV6-5 | once | TRBD1 | TRBJ1-2
TGTGCCAGCAGTTTCTCATCTGGCTACACCTTC | CASSFSSGYTF | TRBV28 | . | . | TRBJ1-2
TGTGCCAGCATAAGTACAGGGAGGTATCAGCCCCAGCATTTT | CASISTGRYQPQHF | TRBV28 | . | . | TRBJ1-5
TGTGCCAGCAGTTCCCAGTCTTCACCCCTCCACTTT | CASSSQSSPLHF | TRBV28 | . | . | TRBJ1-6
TGTGCCACCAGTGATCGGGGCGCGAACACTGAAGCTTTCTTT | CATSDRGANTEAFF | TRBV24-1 | . | . | TRBJ1-1
TGCGCCAGCAGCTTGTGGATGAACGACAGGGGGAGCTCTGGGGCCAACGTCCTGACTTTC | CASSLWMNDRGSSGANVLTF | TRBV5-1 | . | TRBD1 | TRBJ2-6